These 9 T cell receptor beta chains share one sample of origin, sequenced in a study of CD8+CD57+ T cells in acquired aplastic anemia. Those patients picked for sequencing had displayed CD8+CD57+ cell expansion on flow cytometry. TCR beta VDJ and CDR3 were profiled, and genomic DNA was the template. One entry per CDR3 protein results from TCRdb running MiXCR on the reads. The table lists fewer than 200,000 distinct CDR3 sequences, 48% of them singletons, with about 1.7% in the top ten. The sequencing sample was made of sorted CD4+, CD8+, or CD8+CD57+ T cells (not recorded which) from PBMCs. The receptors originated from a human donor with aplastic anemia.

This clonotype was counted ten times or more. The V call is TRBV6-6, the J call TRBJ1-1, with D hard to call. Trimming took off 0 bases at V and 3 bases at J, with 11 bases between the two ends. Germline V lookup: CDR1 MNHNY, CDR2 SVGAGI (reference sequence). This CDR3 is 15 amino acids long. This CDR3 reads CASSYSGRVDTEAFF. The CDR3, as DNA: TGTGCCAGCAGTTACTCAGGGAGGGTGGACACTGAAGCTTTCTTT.

This clonotype was seen ten or more times. The chain carries TRBV15 and TRBJ1-4; D perhaps matches TRBD1 (5 bases). Germline values: CDR1 LNHNV, CDR2 YYDKDF (reference sequence). The V end lost 5 bases, the J end lost 4 bases, and 14 bases lay between the germline ends. The CDR3 length is 15 residues. This CDR3 reads CATSHSGWSNEKLFF. CDR3 nucleotides: TGTGCCACCAGCCATTCAGGGTGGAGTAATGAAAAACTGTTTTTT.

The chain uses TRBV7-6 and TRBJ2-5; no clear D gene. The length of the CDR3 is 14 residues. Trimming left V 5 bases short and J 1 base short, with 11 bases between. Germline V CDR1 and CDR2: SGHVS, FNYEAQ. The CDR3, as DNA: TGTGCCAGCAGCAAGGGTACGGCCCAAGAGACCCAGTACTTC. This encodes CASSKGTAQETQYF.

This clonotype turned up a few times. V gene TRBV29-1 combines with J gene TRBJ2-1; tentatively, D is TRBD1 (5 bases). CDR1 is SQVTM and CDR2 is ANQGSEA in the germline V gene. The ends were cut back, 5 bases at V and 6 bases at J, with 14 bases in the middle. CDR3 length: 13 amino acids. The CDR3 loop is CSVQRGSGNEQFF. The DNA of the CDR3 is TGCAGCGTTCAAAGGGGCTCGGGCAATGAGCAGTTCTTC.

In its sample, this clonotype was seen a few times. V is TRBV20-1 and J is TRBJ2-4, with D possibly TRBD1 on 6 matching bases. CDR1 and CDR2 (germline): DFQATT, SNEGSKA (reference sequence). The CDR3 has 15 residues. The V end was cut by 0 bases, the J end by 4 bases, with 13 bases between. The CDR3 sequence: CSAREWTEIKNIQYF. The CDR3 nucleotides are TGCAGTGCTAGAGAGTGGACAGAGATTAAAAACATTCAGTACTTC.

This clonotype was seen more than once but under ten times. This sequence joins TRBV2 and TRBJ1-2; D is possibly TRBD1 (6 bases). This CDR3 contains 14 residues. From germline, CDR1 is SNHLY and CDR2 FYNNEI. The V end lost 7 bases, the J end lost 1 base, and 13 bases lay between the germline ends. The CDR3 nucleotides read TGTGCCAGCAACCCTGACAGGAATAACTATGGCTACACCTTC. Translation gives CASNPDRNNYGYTF.

This clonotype was observed a single time. A much larger clone is a single base away; this may be a read error. The V and J genes are TRBV2 and TRBJ2-5; unclear D gene. The better agreement between TRBJ2-1 and the DNA end casts doubt on the J call. The CDR3 spans 13 residues. The germline V gene has CDR1 SNHLY and CDR2 FYNNEI. The CDR3 nucleotides read TGTGCCAGCAGTTTGGACCGGGTAGAGACCCAGTTCTTC. It is translated as CASSLDRVETQFF.

V is TRBV10-3 and J is TRBJ2-2, with 11 bases that match TRBD2. Trimming cost V 7 bases and J 2 bases; bases outside gene matches: 6. The CDR3 consists of 16 residues. The germline CDR1 and CDR2 sequences are ENHRY and SYGVKD. The CDR3, as DNA: TGTGCCATCACCTCGGGACTAGCGGTTAACACCGGGGAGCTGTTTTTT. Protein sequence: CAITSGLAVNTGELFF.

At least ten counts were recorded for this clonotype. This chain connects TRBV5-4 to TRBJ1-5; the D is unclear. The germline V gene has CDR1 SGHNT and CDR2 YYREEE (reference sequence). The CDR3 runs to 15 residues. Between the trimmed V and J ends, which lost 0 bases and 5 bases, there was a span of 12 bases. The CDR3 DNA reads TGTGCCAGCAGCTTGGACGGCGGTCCATATCAGCCCCAGCATTTT. This sequence encodes CASSLDGGPYQPQHF.